These 18 T cell receptor beta chains originate from one sample sequenced in a study of blood T cells in healthy people across ages. Through a sample-barcoded 5' primer and a J-beta primer mix, a second PCR was run for roughly 7 to 11 cycles. TCRdb reprocessed the 5' RACE reads with MiXCR, giving one entry per CDR3 protein. This table holds around 500,000 distinct CDR3 sequences, about 25% found once. The sample was also reused in another study, on T cells of mothers and their children.

Sample: blood. These receptors all come from a boy aged 2-9 years in good health.

The CDR3 protein is CASGEVLGGEKLFF. As DNA, the CDR3 is TGTGCCAGCGGCGAAGTACTCGGAGGTGAAAAACTGTTTTTT. The V gene is TRBV7-6, the J gene TRBJ1-4; D is ambiguous. Trimming left V 8 bases short and J 7 bases short, with 17 bases between. CDR1 and CDR2 from the germline V gene are SGHVS and FNYEAQ. The CDR3 covers 14 residues.

CDR3 residues: CASSSRGESTNEKLFF. CDR3 coding DNA: TGTGCCAGCAGTTCCAGAGGGGAATCAACTAATGAAAAACTGTTTTTT. The chain has TRBV6-6 and TRBJ1-4; maybe TRBD1 (5 bases). Trimming stripped 4 bases from V and 0 bases from J, with 12 bases between. Looked up from germline, CDR1 is MNHNY and CDR2 is SVGAGI (reference sequence). CDR3 length: 16 amino acids.

V and J are TRBV4-1 and TRBJ2-5; TRBD2 agrees at 8 bases. Germline lookup yields CDR1 MGHRA and CDR2 YSYEKL. The V gene end was trimmed by 4 bases and the J gene end by 4 bases; junction bases not matched to a gene: 8. The CDR3 extends over 15 amino acids. CDR3 protein: CASSLSGTRGETQYF. CDR3 coding DNA: TGCGCCAGCAGCCTATCCGGGACTAGGGGAGAGACCCAGTACTTC.

A few counts support this clonotype. The genes are TRBV27 and TRBJ2-7; D is unclear. The V and J ends lost 2 bases and 2 bases respectively, with 16 bases between them. Germline CDR1 reads MNHEY; CDR2 reads SMNVEV (reference sequence). The CDR3 contains 16 residues. Here the CDR3 reads CASSLGVGPWAYEQYF. The CDR3 DNA sequence: TGTGCCAGCAGTTTAGGAGTGGGCCCTTGGGCCTACGAGCAGTACTTC.

V gene TRBV11-2 combines with J gene TRBJ2-5, with 13 bases fitting TRBD2. The J call is doubtful: the DNA matches TRBJ2-7 better. CDR3 size: 16 residues. CDR1 is SGHAT and CDR2 is FQNNGV in the germline V gene. DNA for the CDR3: TGTGCCAGCAGCTCAGGACTAGCGGGAGAGTCCTACGAGCAGTACTTC. Translation gives CASSSGLAGESYEQYF.

V and J are TRBV20-1 and TRBJ2-7; a weak D match, TRBD2 (6 bases). Matching the DNA end better, TRBJ2-1 makes the J call doubtful. The CDR3 is made up of 15 amino acids. Germline V gene data show CDR1 as DFQATT and CDR2 as SNEGSKA (reference sequence). As DNA, the CDR3 is TGCAGTGCTAGAGAGTTGGGGGGTTCCTACAATGAGCAGTTCTTC. This sequence encodes CSARELGGSYNEQFF.

The CDR3 DNA is TGTGCCACCAGTGATTTGCTCGGCTATGGCTACACCTTC. It translates to CATSDLLGYGYTF. The rearrangement links TRBV24-1 to TRBJ1-2, with D unclear. Germline assignment: CDR1 KGHDR and CDR2 SFDVKD. Trimming pared 0 bases from V and 4 bases from J, leaving 5 bases between. The CDR3 sequence is 13 residues long.

This clonotype showed up many times. The chain combines TRBV20-1 with TRBJ2-5; D might be TRBD1 (5 bases). The CDR3 runs 12 residues. Deletions cut 1 base from V and 4 bases from J, with 7 bases between. Germline lookup yields CDR1 DFQATT and CDR2 SNEGSKA (reference sequence). CDR3 region: CSARGQGETQYF. The CDR3 DNA reads as TGCAGTGCTAGAGGGCAGGGAGAGACCCAGTACTTC.

This clonotype was seen a few times. The J gene is TRBJ2-3, the V gene TRBV4-3; D perhaps matches TRBD2 (5 bases). The germline gives CDR1 LGHNA, CDR2 YSLEER. V lost 7 bases and J lost 6, with 14 bases in between. The CDR3 runs to 13 residues. The CDR3 reads CASTPRTGDTQYF. In DNA, the CDR3 is TGCGCCAGCACCCCCCGAACGGGGGATACGCAGTATTTT.

This chain joins TRBV6-1 and TRBJ1-6; a possible D gene is TRBD1 (6 bases). The CDR3 is 13 residues long. V lost 3 bases and J lost 11, with 11 bases in between. Germline V gene lookup returns CDR1 MNHNS and CDR2 SASEGT. CDR3 sequence reads: CASSETGVTPLHF. The CDR3, as DNA: TGTGCCAGCAGTGAGACAGGCGTCACACCCCTCCACTTT.

DNA for the CDR3: TGCGCCAGCAGTTTTTACGGGCCTTTTCTCCATGGCTACACCTTC. Residues: CASSFYGPFLHGYTF. This rearrangement joins TRBV5-1 to TRBJ1-2; D remains unclear. The germline CDR1 and CDR2 sequences are SGHRS and YFSETQ. V was pared by 5 bases and J by 6 bases, with 20 bases between. This CDR3 comprises 15 residues.

The chain has TRBV7-3 and TRBJ2-7; D ambiguous. Deletions cut 1 base from V and 6 bases from J, with 13 bases between. Germline assignment: CDR1 SGHTA and CDR2 FQGTGA. The CDR3 loop spans 14 amino acids. The CDR3 spells CASSLMSSAPEQYF. The DNA for the CDR3 is TGTGCCAGCAGCTTAATGTCGTCGGCCCCCGAGCAGTACTTC.

This clonotype was seen a handful of times. This rearrangement joins TRBV20-1 to TRBJ2-3, with 9 bases lining up with TRBD2. Trimming at V came to 6 bases and at J to 5 bases, leaving 9 bases not matched to a gene. The germline CDR1 and CDR2 sequences are DFQATT and SNEGSKA (reference sequence). The CDR3 sequence is 14 residues long. The CDR3 here is CSATGREGGDTQYF. In DNA form, the CDR3 reads TGCAGTGCGACGGGGCGGGAGGGGGGAGATACGCAGTATTTT.

This clonotype appeared a few times. The chain carries TRBV30 and TRBJ2-7, with D perhaps matching TRBD1 or TRBD2 (6 bases each). Trimming took off 2 bases at V and 5 bases at J, with 16 bases between the two ends. This CDR3 is 14 amino acids long. Looked up from germline, CDR1 is GTSNPN and CDR2 is SVGIG (reference sequence). CDR3 loop: CAWSFGGARHEQYF. The CDR3 DNA is TGTGCCTGGAGTTTCGGGGGCGCGAGACACGAGCAGTACTTC.

The rearrangement uses TRBV9 and TRBJ2-1, with 11 positions matching TRBD2. The ends lost 3 bases at V and 7 bases at J; junction bases unmatched: 3. This CDR3 spans 14 amino acids. CDR1 and CDR2 from the germline V gene are SGDLS and YYNGEE. CDR3 nucleotides: TGTGCCAGCAGCGCTGGACTAGCGGGTAATGAGCAGTTCTTC. Its translation is CASSAGLAGNEQFF.

The chain employs TRBV7-6 and TRBJ2-6, with 9 bases identical to TRBD1. Germline trimming cut 6 bases from V and 6 bases from J; bases unmatched to any gene: 6. Germline values: CDR1 SGHVS, CDR2 FNYEAQ. CDR3 size: 15 residues. CDR3 loop: CASSDRTGEANVLTF. CDR3 bases: TGTGCCAGCAGTGACCGGACAGGGGAGGCCAACGTCCTGACTTTC.

This clonotype showed up just once. V is TRBV6-5 and J is TRBJ1-3; unclear D gene. This CDR3 is 14 amino acids long. In germline, CDR1 is MNHEY, CDR2 SVGAGI. The V end was cut by 6 bases, the J end by 0 bases, with 9 bases between. CDR3 coding DNA: TGTGCCAGCAGAACGGGTTCCTCTGGAAACACCATATATTTT. Residues: CASRTGSSGNTIYF.

This clonotype was observed a few times. The gene calls are TRBV18 and TRBJ1-1; no reliable D call. The germline gives CDR1 KGHSH, CDR2 LQKENI. V was cut by 6 bases and J by 1 base, with 12 bases left in between. The CDR3 is made up of 14 amino acids. The CDR3 protein is CASSTGLSNTEAFF. In DNA form, the CDR3 reads TGTGCCAGCTCTACGGGCCTTTCGAACACTGAAGCTTTCTTT.